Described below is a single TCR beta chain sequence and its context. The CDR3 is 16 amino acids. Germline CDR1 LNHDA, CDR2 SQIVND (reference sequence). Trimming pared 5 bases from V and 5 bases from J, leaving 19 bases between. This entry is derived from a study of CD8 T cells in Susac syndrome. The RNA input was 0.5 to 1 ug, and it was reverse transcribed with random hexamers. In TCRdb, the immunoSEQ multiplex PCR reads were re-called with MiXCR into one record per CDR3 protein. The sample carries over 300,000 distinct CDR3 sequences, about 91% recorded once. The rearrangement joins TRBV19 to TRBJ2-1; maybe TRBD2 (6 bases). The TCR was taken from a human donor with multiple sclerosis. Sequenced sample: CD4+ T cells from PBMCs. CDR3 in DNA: TGTGCCAGTAGTCTCTCCCTTGGGGGAGGCCACAATGAGCAGTTCTTC. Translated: CASSLSLGGGHNEQFF.